Following are 12 T cell receptor beta chains from one sample sequenced in a study of beta chain features in type 1 diabetes. Antigens for these TCRs are unknown. Every bit of the isolated RNA underwent reverse transcription, so sequencing read expressed TCRB transcripts. This table comes from immunoSEQ multiplex PCR, and its TCRdb copy is limited to in-frame clones, with some not included. The sample has about 16,000 clones, roughly three quarters seen once. Study outcomes and limitations: TCRB CDR3s from Type 1 diabetes patients were moderately but significantly shorter in all four CD4+ subsets.

Sample: stem cell memory CD4+ T cells from blood. The source of these receptors is a young man with type 1 diabetes.

The V call is TRBV7-3, the J call TRBJ1-6; 7 nucleotides line up with TRBD1. With V trimmed by 6 bases and J by 7 bases, 6 bases remained unmatched. Per the germline V gene, CDR1 is SGHTA and CDR2 is FQGTGA. The CDR3 sequence is 14 residues long. The CDR3 sequence: CASSLQGRNSPLHF. The DNA for the CDR3 is TGTGCCAGCAGTCTACAGGGGCGGAATTCACCCCTCCACTTT.

The chain joins TRBV5-8 to TRBJ2-2, with 10 nucleotides matching TRBD1. This CDR3 comprises 16 residues. J gave up 5 bases and V 0 bases, and 4 bases lay outside the gene matches. The germline V gene has CDR1 SGHTS and CDR2 YDEGEE. CDR3 nucleotide sequence: TGTGCCAGCAGCTTGGGACAGGGGGCAAGAACCGGGGAGCTGTTTTTT. Its translation: CASSLGQGARTGELFF. Filled out from reference TRBV5-8 and TRBJ2-2, the complete variable domain reads EAGVTQSPTHLIKTRGQQATLRCSPISGHTSVYWYQQALGLGLQFLLWYDEGEERNRGNFPPRFSGRQFPNYSSELNVNALELEDSALYLCASSLGQGARTGELFFGEGSRLTVL.

A few counts support this clone. The V call is TRBV29-1, the J call TRBJ1-4; 9 bases match TRBD1. Germline V CDR1 and CDR2: SQVTM, ANQGSEA. The length of the CDR3 is 13 residues. V lost 7 bases, J lost 7 bases, and 7 bases stayed unmatched. CDR3 residues: CSARQGVVEKLFF. Here the CDR3 DNA reads TGCAGCGCCCGACAGGGGGTTGTTGAAAAACTGTTTTTT.

The CDR3 loop reads CASSPSQGTGGYTF. The CDR3 DNA reads as TGTGCCAGCAGCCCGTCACAGGGTACGGGGGGCTACACCTTC. The chain joins TRBV7-2 to TRBJ1-2; D may be TRBD1 (6 bases). This CDR3 contains 14 residues. The germline gives CDR1 SGHTA, CDR2 FQGNSA. V gave up 5 bases and J gave up 8 bases, with 18 bases separating them.

The chain carries TRBV4-3 and TRBJ2-1, with D unresolved. CDR3 length: 14 amino acids. Germline V CDR1 and CDR2: LGHNA, YSLEER. V gave up 1 base and J gave up 8 bases, with 12 bases separating them. DNA for the CDR3: TGCGCCAGCAGCCAAGTTGGCCTAGTTTATGAGCAGTTCTTC. Its protein is CASSQVGLVYEQFF.

The chain links TRBV18 to TRBJ1-2, with a tentative D call TRBD1 (5 bases). V lost 0 bases and J lost 9, with 17 bases in between. The CDR3 totals 15 residues. Looked up from germline, CDR1 is KGHSH and CDR2 is LQKENI. This CDR3 reads CASSPPSGGGVSYTF. The CDR3 region has the DNA TGTGCCAGCTCACCACCATCCGGGGGGGGAGTAAGCTACACCTTC.

V usage is TRBV6-1 and J usage is TRBJ1-2; D ambiguous. V was cut by 5 bases and J by 2 bases, with 9 bases left in between. The germline V gene encodes CDR1 MNHNS and CDR2 SASEGT. The CDR3 runs 13 residues. DNA for the CDR3: TGTGCCAGCAGTCAGGAGGCAAACTATGGCTACACCTTC. Protein sequence: CASSQEANYGYTF.

A few counts support this clone. This chain uses TRBV4-1 with TRBJ2-5, with TRBD2 as a possible D gene (6 bases). V shed 2 bases and J shed 2 bases, with 12 bases lying between them. Germline loops: CDR1 MGHRA, CDR2 YSYEKL. The CDR3 spans 15 residues. The CDR3 DNA sequence: TGCGCCAGCAGCCAACCTGGACGGGGGCAAGAGACCCAGTACTTC. This encodes CASSQPGRGQETQYF.

This rearrangement joins TRBV7-2 to TRBJ1-5, with 7 bases aligning to TRBD1. This CDR3 region has 14 residues. V lost 5 bases and J lost 3; bases outside the gene matches: 4. Looked up from germline, CDR1 is SGHTA and CDR2 is FQGNSA. The CDR3 spells CASSMGQLNQPQHF. The CDR3 DNA reads TGTGCCAGCAGCATGGGACAGCTCAATCAGCCCCAGCATTTT.

This chain connects TRBV27 to TRBJ2-6; 7 nucleotides match TRBD1. The CDR3 totals 17 residues. Germline CDR1 MNHEY, CDR2 SMNVEV (reference sequence). V shed 7 bases, J shed 1 base, and the junction held 10 bases outside the gene matches. CDR3 loop: CASTKGPGGSGANVLTF. The CDR3 DNA sequence: TGTGCCAGCACCAAAGGGCCAGGGGGTTCTGGGGCCAACGTCCTGACTTTC.

This chain joins TRBV5-1 and TRBJ2-1; perhaps TRBD2 as D (6 bases). The V gene lost 4 bases and the J gene lost 5 bases, with 22 bases spanning the gap. The length of the CDR3 is 17 residues. Germline-derived CDR1 and CDR2 are SGHRS and YFSETQ. The CDR3 DNA reads as TGCGCCAGCAGCCCTGGGGGGACCGTTTGGATGGACAATGAGCAGTTCTTC. It is translated as CASSPGGTVWMDNEQFF.

J is TRBJ2-1 and V is TRBV6-5, with 8 positions matching TRBD1. The CDR3 consists of 15 residues. The V gene end was trimmed by 2 bases and the J gene end by 7 bases; junction bases not matched to a gene: 7. Germline V gene lookup returns CDR1 MNHEY and CDR2 SVGAGI. The CDR3 loop is CASSYMDRDGNEQFF. As DNA, the CDR3 is TGTGCCAGCAGTTACATGGACAGGGATGGAAATGAGCAGTTCTTC.